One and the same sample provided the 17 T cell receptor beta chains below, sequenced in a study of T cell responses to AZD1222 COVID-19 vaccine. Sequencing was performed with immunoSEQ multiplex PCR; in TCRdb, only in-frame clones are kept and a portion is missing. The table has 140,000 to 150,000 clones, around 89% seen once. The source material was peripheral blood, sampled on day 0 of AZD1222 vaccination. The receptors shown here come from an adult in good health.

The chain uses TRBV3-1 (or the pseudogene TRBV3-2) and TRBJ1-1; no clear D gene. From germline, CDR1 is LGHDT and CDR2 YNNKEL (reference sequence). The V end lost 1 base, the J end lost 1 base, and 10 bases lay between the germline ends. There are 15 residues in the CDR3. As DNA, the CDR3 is TGTGCCAGCAGCCAAGTACCCAGAGGGAACACTGAAGCTTTCTTT. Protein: CASSQVPRGNTEAFF.

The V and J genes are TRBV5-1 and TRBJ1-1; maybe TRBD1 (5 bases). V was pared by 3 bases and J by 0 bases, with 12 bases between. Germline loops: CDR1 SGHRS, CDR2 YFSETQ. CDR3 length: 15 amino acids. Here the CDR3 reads CASSSRGDMNTEAFF. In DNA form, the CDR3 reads TGCGCCAGCAGCTCCCGGGGCGACATGAACACTGAAGCTTTCTTT. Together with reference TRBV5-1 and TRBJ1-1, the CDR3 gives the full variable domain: KAGVTQTPRYLIKTRGQQVTLSCSPISGHRSVSWYQQTPGQGLQFLFEYFSETQRNKGNFPGRFSGRQFSNSRSEMNVSTLELGDSALYLCASSSRGDMNTEAFFGQGTRLTVV.

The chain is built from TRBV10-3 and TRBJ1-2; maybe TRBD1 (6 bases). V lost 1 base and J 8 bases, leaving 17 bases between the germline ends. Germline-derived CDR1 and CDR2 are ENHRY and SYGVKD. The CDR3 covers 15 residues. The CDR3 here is CAISEYSQGLDGYTF. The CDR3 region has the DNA TGTGCCATCAGTGAGTATTCTCAGGGGCTCGACGGCTACACCTTC.

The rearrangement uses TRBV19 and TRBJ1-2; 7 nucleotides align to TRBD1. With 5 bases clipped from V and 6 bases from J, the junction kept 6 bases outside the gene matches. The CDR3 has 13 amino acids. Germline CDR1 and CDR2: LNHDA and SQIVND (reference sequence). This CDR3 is CASSELTGDGYTF. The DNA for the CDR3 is TGTGCCAGTAGTGAACTAACAGGGGATGGCTACACCTTC.

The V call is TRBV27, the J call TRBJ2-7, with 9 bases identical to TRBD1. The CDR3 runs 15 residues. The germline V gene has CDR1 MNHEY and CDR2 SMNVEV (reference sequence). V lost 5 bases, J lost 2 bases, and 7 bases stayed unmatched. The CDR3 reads CASSLRDRAPYEQYF. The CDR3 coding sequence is TGTGCCAGCAGTCTCCGGGACAGGGCCCCCTACGAGCAGTACTTC.

This chain's CDR3 is CASSEVSSLGGYTF. In nucleotides, the CDR3 is TGTGCCAGTAGCGAGGTCTCCTCGCTGGGGGGCTACACCTTC. The rearrangement uses TRBV19 and TRBJ1-2; no firm D call. This CDR3 is 14 amino acids long. Germline V lookup: CDR1 LNHDA, CDR2 SQIVND (reference sequence). V gave up 6 bases and J gave up 8 bases, with 19 bases separating them. Full variable domain (rest looked up from reference TRBV19 and TRBJ1-2): DGGITQSPKYLFRKEGQNVTLSCEQNLNHDAMYWYRQDPGQGLRLIYYSQIVNDFQKGDIAEGYSVSREKKESFPLTVTSAQKNPTAFYLCASSEVSSLGGYTFGSGTRLTVV.

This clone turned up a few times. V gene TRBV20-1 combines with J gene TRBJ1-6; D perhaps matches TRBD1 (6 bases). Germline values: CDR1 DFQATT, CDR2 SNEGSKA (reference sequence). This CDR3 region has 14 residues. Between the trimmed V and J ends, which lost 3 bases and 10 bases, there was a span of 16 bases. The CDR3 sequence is CSASVGRGRSPLHF. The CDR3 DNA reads TGCAGTGCTAGTGTAGGCAGGGGTCGGTCACCCCTCCACTTT.

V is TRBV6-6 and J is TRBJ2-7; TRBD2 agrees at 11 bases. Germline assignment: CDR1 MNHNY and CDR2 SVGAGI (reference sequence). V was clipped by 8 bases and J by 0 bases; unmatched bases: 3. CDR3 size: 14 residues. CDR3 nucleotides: TGTGCCAGCCGCCTAGCGGGGGGCTCCTACGAGCAGTACTTC. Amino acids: CASRLAGGSYEQYF.

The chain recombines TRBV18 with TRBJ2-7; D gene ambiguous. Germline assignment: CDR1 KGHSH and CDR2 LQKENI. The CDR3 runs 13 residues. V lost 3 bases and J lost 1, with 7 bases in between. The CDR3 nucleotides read TGTGCCAGCTCACCGCCTGGGTCCTACGAGCAGTACTTC. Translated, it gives CASSPPGSYEQYF.

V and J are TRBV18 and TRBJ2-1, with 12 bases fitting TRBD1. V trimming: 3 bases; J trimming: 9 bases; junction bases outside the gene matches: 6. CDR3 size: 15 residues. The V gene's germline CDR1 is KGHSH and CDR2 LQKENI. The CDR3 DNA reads TGTGCCAGCTCACCCCCGGGACAGGGGGCTGGTGAGCAGTTCTTC. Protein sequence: CASSPPGQGAGEQFF.

The CDR3 sequence: CASSYSRQGHYEQYF. Written as DNA, the CDR3 is TGTGCCAGCAGTTACTCGAGACAGGGACACTACGAGCAGTACTTC. The V gene is TRBV6-5, the J gene TRBJ2-7; 7 positions match TRBD1. Germline V gene data show CDR1 as MNHEY and CDR2 as SVGAGI. The CDR3 contains 15 residues. Trimming cost V 0 bases and J 3 bases; bases outside gene matches: 5.

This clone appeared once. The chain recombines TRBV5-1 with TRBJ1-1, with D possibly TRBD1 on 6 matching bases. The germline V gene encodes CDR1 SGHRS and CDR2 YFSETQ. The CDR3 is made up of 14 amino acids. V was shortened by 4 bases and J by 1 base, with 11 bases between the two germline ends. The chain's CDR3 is CASSQQGGNTEAFF. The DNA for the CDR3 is TGCGCCAGCAGCCAACAGGGAGGGAACACTGAAGCTTTCTTT.

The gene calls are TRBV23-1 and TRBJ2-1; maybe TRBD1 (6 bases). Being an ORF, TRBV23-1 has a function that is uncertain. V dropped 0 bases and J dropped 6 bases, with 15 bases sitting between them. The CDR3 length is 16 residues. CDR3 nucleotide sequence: TGCGCCAGCAGTCAATCGGGGGCCAACCCCTTCAATGAGCAGTTCTTC. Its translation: CASSQSGANPFNEQFF.

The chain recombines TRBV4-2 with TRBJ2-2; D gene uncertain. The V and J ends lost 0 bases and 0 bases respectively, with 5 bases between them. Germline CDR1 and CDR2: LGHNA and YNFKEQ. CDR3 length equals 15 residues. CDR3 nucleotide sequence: TGTGCCAGCAGCCAAGATAGGGCGAACACCGGGGAGCTGTTTTTT. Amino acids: CASSQDRANTGELFF.

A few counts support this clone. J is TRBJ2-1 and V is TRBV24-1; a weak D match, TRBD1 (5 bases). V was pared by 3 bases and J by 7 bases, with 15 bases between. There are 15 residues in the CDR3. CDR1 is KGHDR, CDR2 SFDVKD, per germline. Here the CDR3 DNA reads TGTGCCACCAGTGATCGCCGACAGATCTCGAATGAGCAGTTCTTC. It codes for CATSDRRQISNEQFF.

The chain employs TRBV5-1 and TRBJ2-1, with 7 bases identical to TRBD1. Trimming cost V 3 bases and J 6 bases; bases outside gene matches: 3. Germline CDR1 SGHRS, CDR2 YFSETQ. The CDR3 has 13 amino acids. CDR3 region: CASSYDRVNEQFF. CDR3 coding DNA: TGCGCCAGCAGCTATGACAGGGTCAATGAGCAGTTCTTC.

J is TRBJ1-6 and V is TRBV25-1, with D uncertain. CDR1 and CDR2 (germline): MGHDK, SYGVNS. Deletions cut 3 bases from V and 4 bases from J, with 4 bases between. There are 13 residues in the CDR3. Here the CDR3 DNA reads TGTGCCAGCAGTGAGGGTTATAATTCACCCCTCCACTTT. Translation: CASSEGYNSPLHF.